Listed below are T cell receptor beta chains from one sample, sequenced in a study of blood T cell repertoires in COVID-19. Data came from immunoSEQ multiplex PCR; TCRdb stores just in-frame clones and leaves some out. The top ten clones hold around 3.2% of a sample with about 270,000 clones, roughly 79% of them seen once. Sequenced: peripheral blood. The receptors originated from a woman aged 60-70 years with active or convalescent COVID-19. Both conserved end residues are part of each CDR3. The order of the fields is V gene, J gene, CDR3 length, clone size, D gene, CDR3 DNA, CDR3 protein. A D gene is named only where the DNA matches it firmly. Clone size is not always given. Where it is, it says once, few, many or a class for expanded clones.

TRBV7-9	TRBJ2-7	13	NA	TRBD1	TGTGCCAGCAGCTCGACAGGGATGACAGAGCAGTACTTC	CASSSTGMTEQYF
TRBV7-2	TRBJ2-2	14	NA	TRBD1	TGTGCCAGCATCGAACAGGGGGCCGGCGGGGAGCTGTTTTTT	CASIEQGAGGELFF
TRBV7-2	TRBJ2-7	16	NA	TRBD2	TGTGCCAGCAGCCCACACCTCACTAGCGGGACAGATAAACAGTACTTC	CASSPHLTSGTDKQYF
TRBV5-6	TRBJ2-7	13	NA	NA	TGTGCCAGCAGCTGGGGATCGGGGTACGAGCAGTACTTC	CASSWGSGYEQYF
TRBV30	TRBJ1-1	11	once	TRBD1	TGTGCCTGGGGTTGGGACAGTGAAGCTTTCTTT	CAWGWDSEAFF
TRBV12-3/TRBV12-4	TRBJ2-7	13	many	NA	TGTGCCAGCAGTTCGGGGGGCCAGTCCCCGCAGTACTTC	CASSSGGQSPQYF
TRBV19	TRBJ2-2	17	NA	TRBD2	TGTGCCAGTAGTGCCCCCCGGGGGGGGCTCGACACCGGGGAGCTGTTTTTT	CASSAPRGGLDTGELFF
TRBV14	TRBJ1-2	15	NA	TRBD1	TGTGCCAGCAGCCGCGTACAGGGGGGGGTGCATGGCTACACCTTC	CASSRVQGGVHGYTF
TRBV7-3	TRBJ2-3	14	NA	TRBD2	TGTGCCAGCAGCTTACTTAGCGGGGGGGCCGCGCAGTATTTT	CASSLLSGGAAQYF
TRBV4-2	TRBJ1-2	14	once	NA	TGTGCCAGCAGCCCCCTAGGGGGGAGGGATGGCTACACCTTC	CASSPLGGRDGYTF
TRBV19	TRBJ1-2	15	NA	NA	TGTGCCAGTAGTACCGGGGGAGTGGCTAACTATGGCTACACCTTC	CASSTGGVANYGYTF
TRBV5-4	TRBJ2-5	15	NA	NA	TGTGCCAGCAGCTTGCGGCAGGGGGGCCAAGAGACCCAGTACTTC	CASSLRQGGQETQYF
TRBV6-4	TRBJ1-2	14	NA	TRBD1	TGTGCCAGCAGTGTCCGACAGGGTGGAGGCGGCTACACCTTC	CASSVRQGGGGYTF
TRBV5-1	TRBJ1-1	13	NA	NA	TGCGCCAGCAGCTTGGAGTACGGGAGATCGGCTTTCTTT	CASSLEYGRSAFF
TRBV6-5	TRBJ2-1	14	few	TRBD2	TGTGTCGTCCGGAGCGGGGGGCCCTACAATGAGCAGTTCTTC	CVVRSGGPYNEQFF
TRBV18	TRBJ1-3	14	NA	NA	TGTGCCAGCTCACCACCGCTCAGGATGGACACCATATATTTT	CASSPPLRMDTIYF
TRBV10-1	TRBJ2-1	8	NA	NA	TGCGCCGGGGGGTATCGGTTCTTC	CAGGYRFF
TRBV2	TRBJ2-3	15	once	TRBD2	TGTGCCAGCAGTGTAACGGGGGGGGACACAGATACGCAGTATTTT	CASSVTGGDTDTQYF
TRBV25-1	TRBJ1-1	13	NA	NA	TGTGCCAGCAGTGCGCCCCCGGGCACTGAAGCTTTCTTT	CASSAPPGTEAFF
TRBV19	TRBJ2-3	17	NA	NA	TGTGCCAGTAGTAAACAGACAGGAGCAGACCGGGCAGATACGCAGTATTTT	CASSKQTGADRADTQYF
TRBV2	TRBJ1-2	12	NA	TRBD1	TGTGCCAGCCAGGGACAGGGCTATGGCTACACCTTC	CASQGQGYGYTF
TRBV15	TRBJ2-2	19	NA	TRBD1	TGTGCCACCAGCAGAGATCTCTTGGGACAGGGGGCAAGAACCGGGGAGCTGTTTTTT	CATSRDLLGQGARTGELFF
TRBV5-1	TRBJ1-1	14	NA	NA	TGCGCCAGCAGCTCTGGGGGGTCGAACACTGAAGCTTTCTTT	CASSSGGSNTEAFF
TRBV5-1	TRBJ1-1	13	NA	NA	TGCGCCAGCAGCTTGGACGGGTACACTGAAGCTTTCTTT	CASSLDGYTEAFF